This TCR beta chain was retrieved from a study of regulatory T cells in long-lasting Graves disease. Time point given: newly diagnosed GD, antithyroid drugs for less than 3 months. The authors made the TCR library using RNA they extracted from PBMCs. Staff drew roughly 10 milliliters of peripheral blood into EDTA tubes. The TCR beta library used iRepertoire HTBI primers with Arm-PCR amplification of CDR3. TCRdb processed the multiplex PCR reads anew with MiXCR; each CDR3 protein has one entry. The sample holds 350,000 to 450,000 distinct CDR3 sequences, 15% to 20% seen once. This CDR3 spans 12 amino acids. V lost 4 bases and J 11 bases, leaving 12 bases between the germline ends. This clonotype came up many times. This sample also appeared in a second study, on T cells in Graves' hyperthyroidism and ophthalmopathy. From that report: Diagnostic assessment was based on clinical symptoms, serum thyroxine and TRAb, thyroid ultrasound and orbital computed tomography. Most clonotypes that expanded in the thyroid above 0.001 also showed up in blood.

The sequences come from peripheral blood mononuclear cells (PBMCs), collected at new diagnosis, from a patient treated with antithyroid drugs. The origin of this receptor is a man aged 40-50 years with Graves disease. The chain uses TRBV12-3 or TRBV12-4 and TRBJ1-5; D unresolved. The CDR3 region has the DNA TGTGCCAGCAGTTCGTCACCAAGAGCCCAGCATTTT. Translated, it gives CASSSSPRAQHF.